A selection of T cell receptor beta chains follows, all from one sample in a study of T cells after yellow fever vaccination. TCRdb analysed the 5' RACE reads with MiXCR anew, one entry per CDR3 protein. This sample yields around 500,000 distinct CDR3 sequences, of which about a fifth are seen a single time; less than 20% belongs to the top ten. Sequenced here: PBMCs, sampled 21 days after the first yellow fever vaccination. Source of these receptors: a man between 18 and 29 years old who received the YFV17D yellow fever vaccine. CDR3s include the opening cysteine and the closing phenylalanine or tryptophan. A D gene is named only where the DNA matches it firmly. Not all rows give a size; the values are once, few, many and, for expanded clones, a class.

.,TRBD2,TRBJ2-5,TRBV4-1,TGCGCCAGCAGCCGCTTTGCCGGTAGCGGGGGGGCTAATTCTCGAGAGACCCAGTACTTC,CASSRFAGSGGANSRETQYF
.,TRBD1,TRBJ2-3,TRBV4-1,TGCGCCAGCAGCCAAGGGACAGGGGTTCGCACAGATACGCAGTATTTT,CASSQGTGVRTDTQYF
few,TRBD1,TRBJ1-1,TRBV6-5,TGTGCCAGCAGTTATGACAGGGGAAACACTGAAGCTTTCTTT,CASSYDRGNTEAFF
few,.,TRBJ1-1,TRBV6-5,TGTGCCAGCAGTTCCAACACGAACACTGAAGCTTTCTTT,CASSSNTNTEAFF
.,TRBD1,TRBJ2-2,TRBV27,TGTGCCAGCAGTTTTAAGGGACAGGGGGCTACCGGGGAGCTGTTTTTT,CASSFKGQGATGELFF
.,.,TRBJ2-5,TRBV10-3,TGTGCCATCAGTCCGGAGGTTGCCGGTTCGGAGACCCAGTACTTC,CAISPEVAGSETQYF
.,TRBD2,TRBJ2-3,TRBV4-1,TGCGCCAGCAGCCAAGATTCCACTAGCGGGGGGACAGATACGCAGTATTTT,CASSQDSTSGGTDTQYF
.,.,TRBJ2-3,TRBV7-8,TGTGCCAGCAGCTTACAGCAGGGCACAGATACGCAGTATTTT,CASSLQQGTDTQYF
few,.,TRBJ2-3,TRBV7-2,TGTGCCAGCAGCCCGCCCTTATTAGTTTCCCCGCAGTATTTT,CASSPPLLVSPQYF
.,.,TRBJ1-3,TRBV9,TGTGCCAGCAGCCTAGGGGGGGCAGGAAACACCATATATTTT,CASSLGGAGNTIYF
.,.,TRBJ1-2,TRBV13,TGTGCCAGCAGCTTAGACCGGCGGTCCTACACCTTC,CASSLDRRSYTF
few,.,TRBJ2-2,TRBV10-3,TGTGCCATCAGTGGCGGGCGAGAAGGCTCCGGGGAGCTGTTTTTT,CAISGGREGSGELFF
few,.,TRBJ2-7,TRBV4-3,TGCGCCAGCAGCCCTTCTTTGGTCTACGAGCAGTACTTC,CASSPSLVYEQYF
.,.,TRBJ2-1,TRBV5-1,TGCGCCAGCAGCTTGTACGCCAATGAGCAGTTCTTC,CASSLYANEQFF
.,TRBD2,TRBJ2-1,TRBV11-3,TGTGCCAGCAGCTTAGCGGGGGGGTGGAATGAGCAGTTCTTC,CASSLAGGWNEQFF
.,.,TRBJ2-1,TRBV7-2,TGTGCCAGCAGCTACCGGGGGATCTCCTACAATGAGCAGTTCTTC,CASSYRGISYNEQFF
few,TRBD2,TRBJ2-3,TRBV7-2,TGTGCCAGCAGCTTAGCCCACAGTGAGCGGGGGTCGACAGATACGCAGTATTTT,CASSLAHSERGSTDTQYF
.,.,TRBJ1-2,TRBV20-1,TGCAGTGCTAGCCTCAGGGGCGGCTACACCTTC,CSASLRGGYTF
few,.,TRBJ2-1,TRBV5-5,TGTGCCAGCAGCTTGTGGCGGCTCGATGAGCAGTTCTTC,CASSLWRLDEQFF
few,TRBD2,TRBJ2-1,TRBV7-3,TGTGCCAGCAGCTTATTAGGCGGGGGGGCGAATGAGCAGTTCTTC,CASSLLGGGANEQFF
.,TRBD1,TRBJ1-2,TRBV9,TGTGCCAGCAGCGCCTCGGACAGGCCCTATCATGGCTACACCTTC,CASSASDRPYHGYTF
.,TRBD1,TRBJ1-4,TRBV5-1,TGCGCCAGCAGCTACGACAGGGGGATCGGCGGGGAACTGTTTTTT,CASSYDRGIGGELFF
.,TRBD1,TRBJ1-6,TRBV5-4,TGTGCCAGCACCCGACAGGGGGCGAATTCACCCCTCCACTTT,CASTRQGANSPLHF
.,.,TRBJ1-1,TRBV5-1,TGCGCCAGCAGCTGGCATCGGGCAGGGGAATTTGGGACTGAAGCTTTCTTT,CASSWHRAGEFGTEAFF
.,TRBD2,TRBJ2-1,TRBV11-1,TGTGCCAGCAGCTTGCCGGGACTAGCGGGGGTAACCTACAATGAGCAGTTCTTC,CASSLPGLAGVTYNEQFF
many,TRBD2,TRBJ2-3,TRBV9,TGTGCCAGCAGCGTAGTCGGAGTAGCGGGCACTTCCGATACGCAGTATTTT,CASSVVGVAGTSDTQYF
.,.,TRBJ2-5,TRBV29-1,TGCAGCGGGGGGGTGGAAGAGACCCAGTACTTC,CSGGVEETQYF
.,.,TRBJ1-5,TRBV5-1,TGCGCCAGCAGCTCAGGACAGTTGGATCAGCCCCAGCATTTT,CASSSGQLDQPQHF
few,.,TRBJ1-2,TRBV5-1,TGCGCCAGCAGGACCCAGATCGACAGCTATGGCTACACCTTC,CASRTQIDSYGYTF
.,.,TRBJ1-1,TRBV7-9,TGTGCCAGCAGCTTAGCGCAGGGGCTGGACACTGAAGCTTTCTTT,CASSLAQGLDTEAFF
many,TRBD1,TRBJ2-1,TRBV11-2,TGTGCCAGCAGCTTAGAACAGGGGGGCTCGAGCTCCTACAATGAGCAGTTCTTC,CASSLEQGGSSSYNEQFF